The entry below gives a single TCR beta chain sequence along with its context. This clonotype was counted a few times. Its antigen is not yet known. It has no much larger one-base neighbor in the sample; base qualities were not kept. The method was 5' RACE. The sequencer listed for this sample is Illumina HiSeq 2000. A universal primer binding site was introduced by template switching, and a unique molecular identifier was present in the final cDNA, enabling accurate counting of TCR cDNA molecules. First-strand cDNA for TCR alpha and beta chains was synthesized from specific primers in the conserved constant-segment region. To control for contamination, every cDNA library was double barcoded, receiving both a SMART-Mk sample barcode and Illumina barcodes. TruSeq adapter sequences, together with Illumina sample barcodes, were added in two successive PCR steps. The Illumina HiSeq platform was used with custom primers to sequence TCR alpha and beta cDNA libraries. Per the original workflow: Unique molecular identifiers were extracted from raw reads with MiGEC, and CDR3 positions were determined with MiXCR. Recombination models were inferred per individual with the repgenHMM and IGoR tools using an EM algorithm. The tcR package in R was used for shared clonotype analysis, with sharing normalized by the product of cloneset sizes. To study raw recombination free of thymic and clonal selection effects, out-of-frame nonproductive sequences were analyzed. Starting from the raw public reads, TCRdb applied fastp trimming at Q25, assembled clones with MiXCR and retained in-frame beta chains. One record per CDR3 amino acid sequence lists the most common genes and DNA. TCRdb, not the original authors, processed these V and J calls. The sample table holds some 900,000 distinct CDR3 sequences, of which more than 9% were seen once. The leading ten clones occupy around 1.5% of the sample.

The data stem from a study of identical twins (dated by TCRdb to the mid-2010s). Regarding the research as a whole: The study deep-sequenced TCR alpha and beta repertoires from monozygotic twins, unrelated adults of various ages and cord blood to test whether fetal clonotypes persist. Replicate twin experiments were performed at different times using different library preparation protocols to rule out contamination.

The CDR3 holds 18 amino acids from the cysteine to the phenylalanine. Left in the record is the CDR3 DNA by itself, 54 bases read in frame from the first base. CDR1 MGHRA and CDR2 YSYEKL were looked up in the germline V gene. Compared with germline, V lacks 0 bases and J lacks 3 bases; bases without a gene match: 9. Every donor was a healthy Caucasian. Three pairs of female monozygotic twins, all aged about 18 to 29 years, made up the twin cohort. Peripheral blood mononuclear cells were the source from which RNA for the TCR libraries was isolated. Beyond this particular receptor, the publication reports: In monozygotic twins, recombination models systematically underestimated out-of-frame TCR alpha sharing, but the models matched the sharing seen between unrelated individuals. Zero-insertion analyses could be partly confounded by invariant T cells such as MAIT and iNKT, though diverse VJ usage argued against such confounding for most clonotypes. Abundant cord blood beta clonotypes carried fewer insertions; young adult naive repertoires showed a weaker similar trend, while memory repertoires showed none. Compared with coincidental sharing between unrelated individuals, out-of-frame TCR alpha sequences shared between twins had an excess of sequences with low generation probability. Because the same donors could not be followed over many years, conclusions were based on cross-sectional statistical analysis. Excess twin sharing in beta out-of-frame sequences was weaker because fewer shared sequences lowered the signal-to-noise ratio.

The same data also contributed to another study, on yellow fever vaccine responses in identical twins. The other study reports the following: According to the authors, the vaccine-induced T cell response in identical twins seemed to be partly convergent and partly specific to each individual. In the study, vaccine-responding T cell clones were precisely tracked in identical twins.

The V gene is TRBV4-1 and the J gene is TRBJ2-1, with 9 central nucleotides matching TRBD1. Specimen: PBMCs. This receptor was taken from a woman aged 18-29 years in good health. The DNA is TGCGCCAGCAGCCAAGATCAGATAGGGGACAGGGACTACAATGAGCAGTTCTTC. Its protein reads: CASSQDQIGDRDYNEQFF.